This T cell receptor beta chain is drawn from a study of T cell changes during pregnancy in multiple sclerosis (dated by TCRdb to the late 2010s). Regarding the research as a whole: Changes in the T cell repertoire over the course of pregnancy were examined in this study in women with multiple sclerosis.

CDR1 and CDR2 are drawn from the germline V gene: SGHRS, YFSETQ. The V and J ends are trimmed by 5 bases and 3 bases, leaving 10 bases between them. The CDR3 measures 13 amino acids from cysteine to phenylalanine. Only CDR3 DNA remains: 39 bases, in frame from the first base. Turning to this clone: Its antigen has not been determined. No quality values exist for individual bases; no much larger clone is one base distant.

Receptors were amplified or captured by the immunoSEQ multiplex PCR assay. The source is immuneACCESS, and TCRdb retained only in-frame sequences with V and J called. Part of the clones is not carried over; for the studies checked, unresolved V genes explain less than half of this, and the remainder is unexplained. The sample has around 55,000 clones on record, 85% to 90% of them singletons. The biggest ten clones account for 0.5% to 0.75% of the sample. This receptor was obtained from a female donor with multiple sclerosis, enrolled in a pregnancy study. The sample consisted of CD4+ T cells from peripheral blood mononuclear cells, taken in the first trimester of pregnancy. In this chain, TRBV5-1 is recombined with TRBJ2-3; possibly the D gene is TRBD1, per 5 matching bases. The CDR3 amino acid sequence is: CASRPAGTDTQYF. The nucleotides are TGCGCCAGCAGACCCGCAGGGACAGATACGCAGTATTTT.